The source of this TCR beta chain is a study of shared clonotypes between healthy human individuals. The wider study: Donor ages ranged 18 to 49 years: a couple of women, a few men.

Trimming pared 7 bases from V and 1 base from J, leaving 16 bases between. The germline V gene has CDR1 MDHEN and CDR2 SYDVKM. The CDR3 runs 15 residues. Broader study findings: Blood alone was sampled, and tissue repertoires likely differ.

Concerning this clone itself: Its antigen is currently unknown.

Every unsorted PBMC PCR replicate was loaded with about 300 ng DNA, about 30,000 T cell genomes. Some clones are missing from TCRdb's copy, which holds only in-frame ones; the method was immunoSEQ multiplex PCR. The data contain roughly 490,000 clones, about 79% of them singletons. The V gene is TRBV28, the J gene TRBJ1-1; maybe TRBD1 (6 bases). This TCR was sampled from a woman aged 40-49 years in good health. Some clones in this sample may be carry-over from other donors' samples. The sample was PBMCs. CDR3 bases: TGTGCCAGCACTACATTCCAGGGGACGAACACTGAAGCTTTCTTT. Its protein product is CASTTFQGTNTEAFF. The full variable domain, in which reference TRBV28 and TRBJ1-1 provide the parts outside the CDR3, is DVKVTQSSRYLVKRTGEKVFLECVQDMDHENMFWYRQDPGLGLRLIYFSYDVKMKEKGDIPEGYSVSREKKERFSLILESASTNQTSMYLCASTTFQGTNTEAFFGQGTRLTVV.